The 23 T cell receptor beta chains in this list originate from one sample, sequenced in a study of early T cells in non-severe SARS-CoV-2 infection. TCRdb independently ran MiXCR on the 5' RACE reads; one entry per CDR3 protein. This table holds approximately 90,000 distinct CDR3 sequences, approximately 9.9% found once. Sequencing used whole blood, obtained at baseline. The origin of the receptors is an adult who was a healthcare worker with PCR-confirmed SARS-CoV-2 infection or an uninfected control (not recorded which).

The CDR3 DNA is TGTGCCAGCAGCCAAAGAAAAGCGGGCACCGGGGAGCTGTTTTTT. This codes for CASSQRKAGTGELFF. This sequence joins TRBV7-9 and TRBJ2-2; D might be TRBD2 (6 bases). CDR3 length equals 15 residues. Looked up from germline, CDR1 is SEHNR and CDR2 is FQNEAQ (reference sequence). V was clipped by 5 bases and J by 4 bases, with 14 bases between them. Full variable domain (outside the CDR3, taken from reference TRBV7-9 and TRBJ2-2): DTGVSQNPRHKITKRGQNVTFRCDPISEHNRLYWYRQTLGQGPEFLTYFQNEAQLEKSRLLSDRFSAERPKGSFSTLEIQRTEQGDSAMYLCASSQRKAGTGELFFGEGSRLTVL.

This clonotype was seen ten or more times. V gene TRBV20-1 combines with J gene TRBJ2-7, with a tentative D call TRBD2 (5 bases). Germline values: CDR1 DFQATT, CDR2 SNEGSKA (reference sequence). This CDR3 is 15 amino acids long. V was pared by 5 bases and J by 2 bases, with 19 bases between. The CDR3: CSAPYSSGITYEQYF. CDR3 DNA: TGCAGTGCTCCTTACTCCAGCGGTATTACCTACGAGCAGTACTTC.

This clonotype was seen a few times. The chain is built from TRBV11-1 and TRBJ2-3; TRBD2 aligns across 8 bases. Germline CDR1 reads SGHAT; CDR2 reads FQDESV (reference sequence). V trimming: 5 bases; J trimming: 0 bases; junction bases outside the gene matches: 7. This CDR3 comprises 16 residues. DNA for the CDR3: TGTGCCAGCAGCCAAGGACTAGCTGCTAGCACAGATACGCAGTATTTT. Protein: CASSQGLAASTDTQYF.

There are a few counts of this clonotype. The chain couples TRBV7-2 to TRBJ2-7; a weak D match, TRBD2 (6 bases). Trimming removed 8 bases at V and 2 bases at J, with 16 bases between. This CDR3 region has 14 residues. Per the germline V gene, CDR1 is SGHTA and CDR2 is FQGNSA. The CDR3 DNA reads as TGTGCCAGCCGCCGGACGGAGGGACCCTACGAGCAGTACTTC. Amino acid sequence: CASRRTEGPYEQYF.

This clonotype was seen only a few times. V and J are TRBV29-1 and TRBJ1-1, with D maybe TRBD1 (6 bases). Trimming removed 7 bases at V and 4 bases at J, with 13 bases between. Germline CDR1 SQVTM, CDR2 ANQGSEA. The CDR3 extends over 12 amino acids. CDR3: CSARQVGTEAFF. CDR3 nucleotide sequence: TGCAGCGCCCGACAGGTTGGCACTGAAGCTTTCTTT.

In regard to this clonotype: It may be a read error: a sequence one base away is much more abundant. The rearrangement links TRBV28 to TRBJ2-7; tentatively, D is TRBD1 (5 bases). Germline V CDR1 and CDR2: MDHEN, SYDVKM. The CDR3 is 12 amino acids. The CDR3 DNA follows: TGTGTCAGCAATTCTAGGGGCTACGAGCAGTACTTC. Its protein is CVSNSRGYEQYF.

The rearrangement links TRBV5-1 to TRBJ2-3, with 10 positions matching TRBD2. The CDR3 has 15 amino acids. Trimming at V came to 0 bases and at J to 5 bases, leaving 3 bases not matched to a gene. The germline V gene encodes CDR1 SGHRS and CDR2 YFSETQ. CDR3 DNA: TGCGCCAGCAGCTTGGCGGCTAGCGGGAGAGATACGCAGTATTTT. Its protein is CASSLAASGRDTQYF.

In its sample, this clonotype was seen many times. The chain joins TRBV20-1 to TRBJ1-1; maybe TRBD1 (5 bases). Germline V CDR1 and CDR2: DFQATT, SNEGSKA (reference sequence). V lost 0 bases and J 3 bases, leaving 8 bases between the germline ends. There are 13 residues in the CDR3. CDR3 sequence reads: CSARDTGDTEAFF. DNA for the CDR3: TGCAGTGCTAGAGATACAGGTGACACTGAAGCTTTCTTT.

This clonotype was picked up many times. The J gene is TRBJ2-1, the V gene TRBV7-9; D unclear. The CDR3 sequence is 11 residues long. Germline values: CDR1 SEHNR, CDR2 FQNEAQ (reference sequence). V lost 6 bases to trimming and J lost 9 bases, with 9 bases between them. The CDR3 nucleotides are TGTGCCAGCAGAGGAACAAGTGAGCAGTTCTTC. Translating gives CASRGTSEQFF.

The genes are TRBV29-1 and TRBJ2-7; the D call may be TRBD1 or TRBD2 (6 bases each). Trimming took 4 bases from V and 6 from J, leaving 19 bases between them. Germline lookup yields CDR1 SQVTM and CDR2 ANQGSEA. This CDR3 has 14 residues. As DNA, the CDR3 is TGCAGCGTTGTCCCCACCGGGGGCCACTCCGAGCAGTACTTC. The encoded protein is CSVVPTGGHSEQYF.

This clonotype appeared many times. The chain has TRBV10-3 and TRBJ1-1; possibly TRBD1 for D (5 bases). Germline CDR1 and CDR2: ENHRY and SYGVKD. This CDR3 spans 14 amino acids. The V gene lost 5 bases and the J gene lost 3 bases, with 13 bases spanning the gap. The CDR3 DNA is TGTGCCATCAGTTCCCAGGGAGAGGACACTGAAGCTTTCTTT. Residues: CAISSQGEDTEAFF.

The V and J genes are TRBV20-1 and TRBJ2-5, with 8 bases matching TRBD1. The CDR3 covers 14 residues. With V trimmed by 3 bases and J by 5 bases, 8 bases remained unmatched. The germline V gene has CDR1 DFQATT and CDR2 SNEGSKA (reference sequence). CDR3 DNA: TGCAGTGCTAGGGGACCGGGACAGGTGGAGACCCAGTACTTC. Translation gives CSARGPGQVETQYF.

J is TRBJ2-7 and V is TRBV5-1; TRBD1 aligns across 7 bases. The CDR3 has 15 residues. Germline CDR1 reads SGHRS; CDR2 reads YFSETQ. V was clipped by 4 bases and J by 2 bases; unmatched bases: 9. CDR3 residues: CASSLSQGSAYEQYF. In nucleotides, the CDR3 is TGCGCCAGCAGCCTATCACAGGGGTCGGCCTACGAGCAGTACTTC. The entire variable domain, with the rest obtained from reference TRBV5-1 and TRBJ2-7, is as follows: KAGVTQTPRYLIKTRGQQVTLSCSPISGHRSVSWYQQTPGQGLQFLFEYFSETQRNKGNFPGRFSGRQFSNSRSEMNVSTLELGDSALYLCASSLSQGSAYEQYFGPGTRLTVT.

J is TRBJ1-2 and V is TRBV3-1, with D unclear. V lost 0 bases, J lost 9 bases, and 11 bases lay in between. Germline V CDR1 and CDR2: LGHDT, YNNKEL (reference sequence). CDR3 length equals 13 residues. The CDR3 is CASSQDFRESYTF. The CDR3 DNA follows: TGTGCCAGCAGCCAAGATTTCCGAGAAAGCTACACCTTC.

The chain uses TRBV7-2 and TRBJ2-3, with a tentative D call TRBD2 (6 bases). This CDR3 contains 15 residues. Trimming took off 1 base at V and 3 bases at J, with 11 bases between the two ends. The germline V gene has CDR1 SGHTA and CDR2 FQGNSA. The CDR3 nucleotides are TGTGCCAGCAGCTTAGAGGCGGGACCTACAGATACGCAGTATTTT. The encoded protein is CASSLEAGPTDTQYF.

This sequence joins TRBV11-1 and TRBJ2-3; 8 nucleotides agree with TRBD1. Germline V gives CDR1 SGHAT, CDR2 FQDESV (reference sequence). V lost 4 bases and J lost 0; bases outside the gene matches: 6. The CDR3 is made up of 16 amino acids. CDR3 DNA: TGTGCCAGCAGCTCGGGACAGGTCCCTAGCACAGATACGCAGTATTTT. Translation gives CASSSGQVPSTDTQYF. Together with reference TRBV11-1 and TRBJ2-3, the CDR3 gives the full variable domain: EAEVAQSPRYKITEKSQAVAFWCDPISGHATLYWYRQILGQGPELLVQFQDESVVDDSQLPKDRFSAERLKGVDSTLKIQPAELGDSAMYLCASSSGQVPSTDTQYFGPGTRLTVL.

The chain combines TRBV6-6 with TRBJ2-1, with 11 bases aligning to TRBD2. Trimming removed 3 bases from V and 9 bases from J; junction bases left unmatched: 10. The CDR3 consists of 16 residues. Germline V gene data show CDR1 as MNHNY and CDR2 as SVGAGI (reference sequence). The CDR3 reads CASSYSTLAGVGEQFF. CDR3 nucleotide sequence: TGTGCCAGCAGTTATAGTACACTAGCGGGAGTCGGTGAGCAGTTCTTC.

This clonotype has at least ten counts. The V and J genes are TRBV7-3 and TRBJ2-1; 11 nucleotides align to TRBD2. The trim removed 5 bases at V and 7 bases at J, leaving 10 bases unmatched. Germline V CDR1 and CDR2: SGHTA, FQGTGA. The CDR3 runs 16 residues. CDR3 region: CASSPGTSGRGNEQFF. The CDR3 nucleotides read TGTGCCAGCAGCCCCGGAACTAGCGGGAGAGGGAATGAGCAGTTCTTC.

This clonotype was seen more than once but under ten times. For the CDR3, the DNA is TGTGCCAGCAGTTACTCCTATCAAAGCTACGAGCAGTACTTC. Translation gives CASSYSYQSYEQYF. This chain links TRBV6-5 with TRBJ2-7; no reliable D call. V lost 0 bases, J lost 3 bases, and 9 bases lay in between. The germline V gene encodes CDR1 MNHEY and CDR2 SVGAGI. The CDR3 totals 14 residues.

This clonotype was detected many times. The chain combines TRBV11-2 with TRBJ2-5; either TRBD1 or TRBD2 may supply D (5 bases each). Trimming shortened V by 4 bases and J by 4 bases, and 13 bases separated the two germline ends. The CDR3 is 14 amino acids. Germline-derived CDR1 and CDR2 are SGHAT and FQNNGV. The CDR3 sequence: CASSSLTGGETQYF. CDR3 DNA: TGTGCCAGCAGCTCATTAACAGGAGGAGAGACCCAGTACTTC.

This clonotype was seen ten or more times. This chain connects TRBV20-1 to TRBJ2-5, with 7 bases matching TRBD1. Losses at the gene ends were 2 bases for V and 5 bases for J; bases not matched to a gene: 8. Germline V CDR1 and CDR2: DFQATT, SNEGSKA (reference sequence). The CDR3 runs 14 residues. CDR3 nucleotide sequence: TGCAGTGCTAGATTGCCGGGACAGATCGAGACCCAGTACTTC. The encoded protein is CSARLPGQIETQYF.

This clonotype was found many times. V is TRBV4-3 and J is TRBJ1-1; 8 bases are shared with TRBD1. Germline assignment: CDR1 LGHNA and CDR2 YSLEER. The CDR3 runs 15 residues. Trimming at V came to 0 bases and at J to 7 bases, leaving 7 bases not matched to a gene. CDR3 loop: CASSQDPRGQSEAFF. CDR3 DNA sequence: TGCGCCAGCAGCCAAGATCCCAGGGGGCAGAGTGAAGCTTTCTTT.

A few counts support this clonotype. V is TRBV7-2 and J is TRBJ2-3; D not resolved. The ends were cut back, 0 bases at V and 4 bases at J, with 5 bases in the middle. The CDR3 totals 13 residues. Germline V gene data show CDR1 as SGHTA and CDR2 as FQGNSA. The CDR3 protein is CASSLAQSDTQYF. As DNA, the CDR3 is TGTGCCAGCAGCTTAGCGCAGTCAGATACGCAGTATTTT.